These T cell receptor beta chains were read from a single sample in a study of early T cells in non-severe SARS-CoV-2 infection. TCRdb passed the 5' RACE reads through MiXCR, listing each CDR3 protein once. Among approximately 68,000 distinct CDR3 sequences listed, roughly 9.1% were seen once. The sequencing used whole blood, collected at baseline. Receptors originate from an adult who was a healthcare worker with PCR-confirmed SARS-CoV-2 infection or an uninfected control (not recorded which). CDR3s include the opening cysteine and the closing phenylalanine or tryptophan. The D gene is left open where the match is weak. Only part of the rows carry a size: once, few, many, or a class if the clone is expanded.

v_call,clone_size,j_call,d_call,cdr3_aa,cdr3_nt
TRBV10-3,few,TRBJ2-1,-,CAISEQELAGEQFF,TGTGCCATCAGTGAACAGGAGCTCGCCGGTGAGCAGTTCTTC
TRBV10-2,many,TRBJ2-5,TRBD2,CASSESRVSGGETQYF,TGCGCCAGCAGTGAGTCTCGTGTTAGCGGGGGTGAGACCCAGTACTTC
TRBV24-1,-,TRBJ2-1,-,CATSATGSYNEQFF,TGTGCCACCAGTGCCACAGGGTCCTACAATGAGCAGTTCTTC
TRBV3-1,many,TRBJ1-1,-,CASSSLKGGEAFF,TGTGCCAGCAGCTCCCTGAAGGGGGGGGAAGCTTTCTTT
TRBV27,many,TRBJ2-1,-,CASSLGNEQFF,TGTGCCAGCAGCTTAGGCAATGAGCAGTTCTTC
TRBV4-3,-,TRBJ1-2,TRBD1,CASSARQGDDGYTF,TGCGCCAGCAGCGCGCGACAGGGAGACGATGGCTACACCTTC
TRBV29-1,-,TRBJ1-4,-,CSVGNGEKLFF,TGCAGCGTTGGGAACGGTGAAAAACTGTTTTTT
TRBV9,-,TRBJ2-7,-,CASSVGSAYEQYF,TGTGCCAGCAGCGTAGGAAGTGCCTACGAGCAGTACTTC
TRBV3-1,-,TRBJ1-2,-,CASSQGWLPYGYTF,TGTGCCAGCAGCCAAGGCTGGCTCCCCTATGGCTACACCTTC
TRBV27,many,TRBJ1-5,-,CASSFRDGNQPQHF,TGTGCCAGCAGTTTTAGGGATGGCAATCAGCCCCAGCATTTT
TRBV12-3/TRBV12-4,-,TRBJ1-4,-,CASSRLGMWDEKLFF,TGTGCCAGCAGTCGCCTGGGTATGTGGGATGAAAAACTGTTTTTT